One sample yielded the 32 T cell receptor beta chains listed below, sequenced in a study of Graves' ophthalmopathy and Graves' hyperthyroidism. Transcripts of RNA were the source for amplifying TCR beta CDR3 regions. RT-PCR with HTBI primers came first, then second-round multiplex PCR. TCRdb called the multiplex PCR reads again in MiXCR, with one record for every CDR3 protein. The table lists about 230,000 distinct CDR3 sequences, 45% of them singletons. Sequences were obtained from peripheral blood. Receptors originate from an adult man with Graves' ophthalmopathy.

Remarks on this clonotype: The germline gene is not matched at one end of the junction; a read error may be the cause. The chain joins TRBV2 to TRBJ2-7; TRBD1 aligns across 7 bases. This CDR3 is 15 amino acids long. Germline-derived CDR1 and CDR2 are SNHLY and FYNNEI. CDR3 in amino acids: CASSVLGQANYEPYF. The CDR3 DNA follows: TGTGCCAGCAGCGTTCTTGGACAGGCGAACTACGAGCCGTACTTC. Supplemented by reference TRBV2 and TRBJ2-7, the full variable domain reads EPEVTQTPSHQVTQMGQEVILRCVPISNHLYFYWYRQILGQKVEFLVSFYNNEISEKSEIFDDQFSVERPDGSNFTLKIRSTKLEDSAMYFCASSVLGQANYEPYFGPGTRLTVT.

The chain couples TRBV19 to TRBJ2-2, with TRBD2 as a possible D gene (5 bases). The CDR3 length is 15 residues. Trimming removed 4 bases at V and 8 bases at J, with 17 bases between. Germline V gene sequence: CDR1 LNHDA, CDR2 SQIVND (reference sequence). CDR3 DNA: TGTGCCAGTAGTAAAGCGGAATCGGAATCAGGGGAGCTGTTTTTT. The encoded protein is CASSKAESESGELFF.

CDR3 nucleotide sequence: TGCAGTGCTAGAGATCTCTCCGGGACAGGGATATCCTACGAGCAGTACTTC. Translated, it gives CSARDLSGTGISYEQYF. The V call is TRBV20-1, the J call TRBJ2-7; TRBD1 matches at 9 bases. The CDR3 is 17 amino acids. Trimming removed 0 bases from V and 1 base from J; junction bases left unmatched: 10. CDR1 is DFQATT, CDR2 SNEGSKA, per germline (reference sequence).

The chain joins TRBV7-9 to TRBJ1-5; D gene unclear. Trimming stripped 3 bases from V and 6 bases from J, with 9 bases between. The CDR3 runs to 13 residues. Germline CDR1 reads SEHNR; CDR2 reads FQNEAQ (reference sequence). CDR3: CASSLQHSQPQHF. For the CDR3, the DNA is TGTGCCAGCAGCTTGCAACACAGTCAGCCCCAGCATTTT.

This clonotype was detected many times. The chain links TRBV7-9 to TRBJ2-5; D remains unclear. This CDR3 is built from 16 residues. V was cut by 4 bases and J by 5 bases, with 20 bases left in between. Germline values: CDR1 SEHNR, CDR2 FQNEAQ (reference sequence). CDR3 nucleotides: TGTGCCAGCAGCTCCGCCCGGGCCCTTCTAACGGAGACCCAGTACTTC. Protein sequence: CASSSARALLTETQYF.

This chain uses TRBV20-1 with TRBJ1-2; no clear D. The CDR3 is 13 residues long. The germline CDR1 and CDR2 sequences are DFQATT and SNEGSKA (reference sequence). Trimming took 6 bases from V and 2 from J, leaving 13 bases between them. The CDR3 bases are TGCAGTGCCTCGGACGGAGACAACTATGGCTACACCTTC. Its protein is CSASDGDNYGYTF.

With respect to this clonotype: The junction departs from germline at one end; a sequencing error may be responsible. CDR3: CASSSAGGGYTF. The CDR3 nucleotides read TGTGCCAGCAGTTCTGCAGGGGGTGGCTACACCTTC. This chain links TRBV10-2 with TRBJ1-2, with 7 bases identical to TRBD1. CDR1 WSHSY and CDR2 SAAADI come from the germline V gene. This CDR3 region has 12 residues.

This chain connects TRBV7-9 to TRBJ1-2; 12 bases are shared with TRBD1. The length of the CDR3 is 14 residues. The germline V gene has CDR1 SEHNR and CDR2 FQNEAQ (reference sequence). V lost 4 bases, J lost 8 bases, and 5 bases stayed unmatched. The CDR3 spells CASSSGQGALGYTF. CDR3 coding DNA: TGTGCCAGCAGCTCGGGACAGGGGGCCTTGGGCTACACCTTC. The full variable domain, rest sourced from reference TRBV7-9 and TRBJ1-2, is DTGVSQNPRHKITKRGQNVTFRCDPISEHNRLYWYRQTLGQGPEFLTYFQNEAQLEKSRLLSDRFSAERPKGSFSTLEIQRTEQGDSAMYLCASSSGQGALGYTFGSGTRLTVV.

The rearrangement uses TRBV9 and TRBJ1-1; a possible D gene is TRBD1 (5 bases). The CDR3 is 12 residues long. Trimming pared 4 bases from V and 9 bases from J, leaving 13 bases between. Germline V gives CDR1 SGDLS, CDR2 YYNGEE. The CDR3 is CASSQDNRKAFF. In DNA, the CDR3 is TGTGCCAGCAGCCAAGACAACAGGAAAGCTTTCTTT.

In its sample, this clonotype was seen a few times. The V gene is TRBV7-9, the J gene TRBJ1-1; D is unclear. The CDR3 length is 13 residues. The germline CDR1 and CDR2 sequences are SEHNR and FQNEAQ (reference sequence). The V gene lost 6 bases and the J gene lost 1 base, with 9 bases spanning the gap. The CDR3 bases are TGTGCCAGCAGTTATACAGAGAACACTGAAGCTTTCTTT. Amino acid sequence: CASSYTENTEAFF.

This clonotype was counted between two and nine times. In nucleotides, the CDR3 is TGCAGTGCGCGCCGTTCCGGGACAGGGGGCACCGGGGAGCTGTTTTTT. Translated, it gives CSARRSGTGGTGELFF. V and J are TRBV20-1 and TRBJ2-2; TRBD1 matches at 11 bases. V dropped 6 bases and J dropped 4; count of bases not matched to a gene: 10. CDR3 length: 16 residues. From germline, CDR1 is DFQATT and CDR2 SNEGSKA (reference sequence).

This clonotype was counted between two and nine times. V usage is TRBV7-9 and J usage is TRBJ2-2, with TRBD1 matching 8 bases. Per germline, CDR1 SEHNR and CDR2 FQNEAQ (reference sequence). The CDR3 sequence is 15 residues long. With 3 bases clipped from V and 3 bases from J, the junction kept 3 bases outside the gene matches. Written as DNA, the CDR3 is TGTGCCAGCAGCTTTGCCAGGGGGCACACCGGGGAGCTGTTTTTT. Protein: CASSFARGHTGELFF.

The J gene is TRBJ1-6, the V gene TRBV28; D possibly corresponds to TRBD1 (6 bases). This CDR3 has 15 amino acids. Germline V gene lookup returns CDR1 MDHEN and CDR2 SYDVKM. The V and J ends lost 1 base and 6 bases respectively, with 10 bases between them. The CDR3 protein is CASSLYGTFNSPLHF. Written as DNA, the CDR3 is TGTGCCAGCAGTTTATATGGGACATTTAATTCACCCCTCCACTTT.

The CDR3 loop is CASSIPAGVGNTIYF. CDR3 DNA: TGTGCCAGTAGTATCCCCGCAGGGGTAGGAAACACCATATATTTT. The chain joins TRBV19 to TRBJ1-3, with a tentative D call TRBD1 (6 bases). Germline V CDR1 and CDR2: LNHDA, SQIVND (reference sequence). Trimming stripped 3 bases from V and 4 bases from J, with 13 bases between. The CDR3 is 15 residues long.

V gene TRBV28 combines with J gene TRBJ1-6; D is undetermined. Trimming stripped 8 bases from V and 4 bases from J, with 15 bases between. This CDR3 is built from 15 residues. In germline, CDR1 is MDHEN, CDR2 SYDVKM. The CDR3 nucleotides read TGTGCCAGCCGCTCGCAGACAAAGTATAATTCACCCCTCCACTTT. It codes for CASRSQTKYNSPLHF.

The rearrangement joins TRBV19 to TRBJ2-7; 11 bases match TRBD2. Germline V gene lookup returns CDR1 LNHDA and CDR2 SQIVND (reference sequence). The junction had 3 bases not matched to a gene; V was cut back by 5 bases and J by 3 bases. CDR3 length: 14 residues. The CDR3 region is CASSELAGDYEQYF. The CDR3 DNA is TGTGCCAGTAGTGAACTAGCGGGGGACTACGAGCAGTACTTC.

Of note for this clonotype: One end of the junction is discordant with germline, which a read error may explain. This chain links TRBV7-9 with TRBJ1-2, with 8 positions matching TRBD1. CDR1 SEHNR and CDR2 FQNEAQ come from the germline V gene (reference sequence). The CDR3 is made up of 15 amino acids. CDR3 DNA: TGCGCCAGCAGCTCCCAGGGACAGGCAGCCTATGGCTACACCTTC. Translated: CASSSQGQAAYGYTF.

Turning to this clonotype: One junction end disagrees with the germline gene, perhaps due to a read error. The chain is built from TRBV7-2 and TRBJ2-7; 8 bases fit TRBD2. The CDR3 runs to 15 residues. The germline V gene has CDR1 SGHTA and CDR2 FQGNSA. Written as DNA, the CDR3 is TGCGCCAGCAGCCCCCTGGGCGGGGGGACCTACGAGCAGTACTTC. Translated: CASSPLGGGTYEQYF. Complete variable domain (other parts from reference TRBV7-2 and TRBJ2-7): GAGVSQSPSNKVTEKGKDVELRCDPISGHTALYWYRQSLGQGLEFLIYFQGNSAPDKSGLPSDRFSAERTGGSVSTLTIQRTQQEDSAVYLCASSPLGGGTYEQYFGPGTRLTVT.

The chain links TRBV7-8 to TRBJ2-2, with D perhaps matching TRBD2 (6 bases). CDR3 length equals 18 residues. V lost 0 bases and J 4 bases, leaving 18 bases between the germline ends. Germline values: CDR1 SGHVS, CDR2 FQNEAQ. CDR3: CASSLAPWVRGSTGELFF. Here the CDR3 DNA reads TGTGCCAGCAGCTTAGCCCCCTGGGTGCGGGGTAGCACCGGGGAGCTGTTTTTT.

This clonotype occurred a few times. The genes are TRBV7-8 and TRBJ2-7; 13 nucleotides line up with TRBD2. V lost 4 bases and J lost 2; bases outside the gene matches: 8. Germline V lookup: CDR1 SGHVS, CDR2 FQNEAQ. This CDR3 comprises 17 residues. The CDR3: CASSSGTSGMGPYEQYF. The CDR3 DNA reads TGTGCCAGCAGCTCCGGGACTAGCGGGATGGGCCCCTACGAGCAGTACTTC.

The genes are TRBV7-9 and TRBJ1-1, with 8 bases aligning to TRBD1. Germline V lookup: CDR1 SEHNR, CDR2 FQNEAQ (reference sequence). The CDR3 spans 13 residues. V dropped 5 bases and J dropped 11; count of bases not matched to a gene: 10. The CDR3 nucleotides are TGTGCCAGCAGCGCAGGACAGGGTTGGTCGGCTTTCTTT. Amino acids: CASSAGQGWSAFF.

At least ten counts were recorded for this clonotype. For the CDR3, the DNA is TGCAGCGTCCCTACCAGACAGCGCTCTGGGGCCAACGTCCTGACTTTC. It codes for CSVPTRQRSGANVLTF. The genes are TRBV29-1 and TRBJ2-6, with D maybe TRBD1 (5 bases). CDR3 size: 16 residues. The V gene lost 6 bases and the J gene lost 0 bases, with 15 bases spanning the gap. Per germline, CDR1 SQVTM and CDR2 ANQGSEA.

In its sample, this clonotype was seen a few times. V gene TRBV24-1 combines with J gene TRBJ1-1, with D maybe TRBD1 (5 bases). The CDR3 contains 12 residues. V was pared by 7 bases and J by 1 base, with 6 bases between. Germline CDR1 KGHDR, CDR2 SFDVKD. CDR3 DNA sequence: TGTGCCACCAGGGGACCGAACACTGAAGCTTTCTTT. Protein: CATRGPNTEAFF.

Points on this clonotype: The CDR3 carries no conserved terminal phenylalanine or tryptophan, so it likely arises from a read error. The DNA is left out, because the CDR3 cannot be placed on it with certainty; the CDR3 is given as TCRdb lists it. This chain connects TRBV6-5 to TRBJ1-1. Germline CDR1 is MNHEY and CDR2 is SVGAGI. The CDR3 is 9 amino acids long, termini counted. The CDR3 is CASSLQTTY.

The rearrangement links TRBV30 to TRBJ1-4; a weak D match, TRBD1 (6 bases). V was shortened by 1 base and J by 7 bases, with 13 bases between the two germline ends. The length of the CDR3 is 14 residues. CDR1 is GTSNPN, CDR2 SVGIG, per germline (reference sequence). The CDR3 coding sequence is TGTGCCTGGAGTGGGGACACCTGGAGTGAAAAACTGTTTTTT. This codes for CAWSGDTWSEKLFF. The entire variable domain, with the rest obtained from reference TRBV30 and TRBJ1-4, is as follows: SQTIHQWPATLVQPVGSPLSLECTVEGTSNPNLYWYRQAAGRGLQLLFYSVGIGQISSEVPQNLSASRPQDRQFILSSKKLLLSDSGFYLCAWSGDTWSEKLFFGSGTQLSVL.

This chain connects TRBV27 to TRBJ1-6; the match to TRBD1 covers 12 bases. The CDR3 totals 15 residues. Unmatched junction bases numbered 5, after V lost 3 bases and J lost 11 bases. CDR1 is MNHEY, CDR2 SMNVEV, per germline (reference sequence). CDR3 loop: CASSFSGQGAPPLHF. CDR3 coding DNA: TGTGCCAGCAGTTTCTCGGGACAGGGGGCCCCACCCCTCCACTTT.

V usage is TRBV7-2 and J usage is TRBJ1-4; TRBD1 is a possible D gene (6 bases). The ends were cut back, 3 bases at V and 8 bases at J, with 19 bases in the middle. CDR3 length equals 16 residues. Germline CDR1 SGHTA, CDR2 FQGNSA. CDR3 bases: TGTGCCAGCAGCTTGGGCAACAGGGTTAGGGACGAAAAACTGTTTTTT. Its protein product is CASSLGNRVRDEKLFF.

The chain uses TRBV4-1 and TRBJ2-5; D is unresolved. Germline V lookup: CDR1 MGHRA, CDR2 YSYEKL. V was shortened by 5 bases and J by 1 base, with 11 bases between the two germline ends. The CDR3 consists of 14 residues. CDR3 coding DNA: TGCGCCAGCAGCTCAATTAGTGCCCAAGAGACCCAGTACTTC. The encoded protein is CASSSISAQETQYF.

This clonotype was found a few times. The CDR3 spells CSSQFTVNTEAFF. Here the CDR3 DNA reads TGCAGCTCCCAATTTACGGTGAACACTGAAGCTTTCTTT. V gene TRBV29-1 combines with J gene TRBJ1-1; the D is unclear. The germline V gene encodes CDR1 SQVTM and CDR2 ANQGSEA. The CDR3 contains 13 residues. Trimming cost V 8 bases and J 0 bases, with 13 bases left between them. Full variable domain (remainder filled in from reference TRBV29-1 and TRBJ1-1): SAVISQKPSRDICQRGTSLTIQCQVDSQVTMMFWYRQQPGQSLTLIATANQGSEATYESGFVIDKFPISRPNLTFSTLTVSNMSPEDSSIYLCSSQFTVNTEAFFGQGTRLTVV.

The chain combines TRBV20-1 with TRBJ2-7; D is unclear. V lost 1 base and J 3 bases, leaving 10 bases between the germline ends. In germline, CDR1 is DFQATT, CDR2 SNEGSKA (reference sequence). This CDR3 contains 13 residues. The CDR3: CSARVRQNYEQYF. Written as DNA, the CDR3 is TGCAGTGCTAGAGTTAGGCAGAACTACGAGCAGTACTTC.

V and J are TRBV7-2 and TRBJ2-2; D not resolved. The CDR3 spans 18 residues. Per germline, CDR1 SGHTA and CDR2 FQGNSA. Trimming took 5 bases from V and 0 from J, leaving 19 bases between them. CDR3 region: CASSPNRIRLTNTGELFF. The CDR3 DNA follows: TGTGCCAGCAGCCCGAATAGGATACGCCTAACGAACACCGGGGAGCTGTTTTTT.

Turning to this clonotype: As the CDR3 is not closed by the conserved phenylalanine or tryptophan, this likely results from a read error. This chain connects TRBV29-1 to TRBJ2-7, with TRBD2 identical over 7 bases. Per the germline V gene, CDR1 is SQVTM and CDR2 is ANQGSEA. Trimming removed 6 bases from V and 6 bases from J; junction bases left unmatched: 5. The CDR3 consists of 11 residues. The DNA of the CDR3 is TGCAGCGTCGGGGAGGGGAGCGAGCAGTACTGC. Its translation: CSVGEGSEQYC.